A single sample gave rise to the 14 T cell receptor beta chains below, sequenced in a study of cytomegalovirus exposure and HLA in healthy donors. Libraries were prepared by immunoSEQ multiplex PCR; TCRdb keeps only in-frame clonotypes and omits some of them. Here the sample spans more than 90,000 clones, roughly 83% being singletons. The sample was PBMCs. These receptors were taken from a man aged 18-30 years in good health and CMV-seronegative.

V usage is TRBV25-1 and J usage is TRBJ1-2; no clear D. Between the trimmed V and J ends, which lost 7 bases and 4 bases, there was a span of 13 bases. The CDR3 totals 13 residues. Germline V CDR1 and CDR2: MGHDK, SYGVNS. CDR3 in DNA: TGTGCCAGCACGAGGGATGTCGGCTATGGCTACACCTTC. It encodes CASTRDVGYGYTF.

This chain links TRBV5-6 with TRBJ2-7, with 7 bases aligning to TRBD1. Germline CDR1 SGHDT, CDR2 YYEEEE. This CDR3 is built from 14 residues. V trimming: 4 bases; J trimming: 1 base; junction bases outside the gene matches: 5. CDR3 protein: CASSPGQPSYEQYF. The CDR3, as DNA: TGTGCCAGCAGCCCGGGACAGCCTTCCTACGAGCAGTACTTC.

The genes are TRBV7-2 and TRBJ1-1; TRBD1 might be the D (6 bases). V lost 1 base, J lost 0 bases, and 18 bases lay in between. In germline, CDR1 is SGHTA, CDR2 FQGNSA. The CDR3 loop spans 18 amino acids. The CDR3 protein is CASSLVTRDRILNTEAFF. The CDR3 bases are TGTGCCAGCAGCTTAGTCACCAGAGACAGGATCCTGAACACTGAAGCTTTCTTT.

The J gene is TRBJ2-7, the V gene TRBV18; the D is unclear. Trimming took 3 bases from V and 0 from J, leaving 9 bases between them. The CDR3 spans 14 residues. Germline CDR1 KGHSH, CDR2 LQKENI. DNA of the CDR3: TGTGCCAGCTCACCGGATTACAGCTCCTACGAGCAGTACTTC. It specifies CASSPDYSSYEQYF.

The chain carries TRBV4-2 and TRBJ2-1, with TRBD2 matching 8 bases. Trimming at V came to 0 bases and at J to 11 bases, leaving 9 bases not matched to a gene. The CDR3 runs 15 residues. In germline, CDR1 is LGHNA, CDR2 YNFKEQ. Here the CDR3 reads CASSQEGDGGAKQFF. The CDR3 bases are TGTGCCAGCAGCCAAGAAGGGGACGGGGGGGCGAAGCAGTTCTTC.

The J gene is TRBJ2-7, the V gene TRBV7-8; 7 nucleotides line up with TRBD1. V trimming: 5 bases; J trimming: 5 bases; junction bases outside the gene matches: 9. The CDR3 loop spans 14 amino acids. Germline CDR1 and CDR2: SGHVS and FQNEAQ. The CDR3 DNA reads as TGTGCCAGCAGCCCAAAGAACAGGGGTAACGAGCAGTACTTC. This translates into CASSPKNRGNEQYF.

This sequence joins TRBV29-1 and TRBJ2-5, with 9 bases that match TRBD2. With V trimmed by 4 bases and J by 7 bases, 10 bases remained unmatched. CDR1 and CDR2 from the germline V gene are SQVTM and ANQGSEA. The CDR3 sequence is 14 residues long. The CDR3 sequence: CSVGVAGGPGTQYF. CDR3 nucleotides: TGCAGCGTTGGGGTCGCGGGAGGGCCGGGGACCCAGTACTTC. The full variable domain, with the rest looked up from reference TRBV29-1 and TRBJ2-5, is SAVISQKPSRDICQRGTSLTIQCQVDSQVTMMFWYRQQPGQSLTLIATANQGSEATYESGFVIDKFPISRPNLTFSTLTVSNMSPEDSSIYLCSVGVAGGPGTQYFGPGTRLLVL.

The chain employs TRBV6-1 and TRBJ1-1; a possible D gene is TRBD1 (6 bases). CDR1 is MNHNS and CDR2 is SASEGT in the germline V gene. The V and J ends lost 4 bases and 1 base respectively, with 19 bases between them. The CDR3 runs to 17 residues. The CDR3, as DNA: TGTGCCAGCAGTGCGACAGACAGGAACACGAGGAACACTGAAGCTTTCTTT. Translated, it gives CASSATDRNTRNTEAFF.

J is TRBJ2-7 and V is TRBV7-8; 8 nucleotides align to TRBD2. Germline CDR1 and CDR2: SGHVS and FQNEAQ. V shed 1 base and J 3 bases; nucleotides not matched to a gene: 2. This CDR3 has 14 amino acids. Here the CDR3 reads CASSLVGRVYEQYF. CDR3 DNA sequence: TGTGCCAGCAGCTTAGTCGGGAGGGTCTACGAGCAGTACTTC.

The V gene is TRBV27, the J gene TRBJ1-1; D is ambiguous. This CDR3 region has 14 residues. Germline V lookup: CDR1 MNHEY, CDR2 SMNVEV (reference sequence). Trimming left V 3 bases short and J 4 bases short, with 12 bases between. CDR3 region: CASSFQPVGTEAFF. CDR3 in DNA: TGTGCCAGCAGTTTTCAACCGGTTGGCACTGAAGCTTTCTTT.

To note about this clone: A read error may account for a junction end that differs from germline. The CDR3 region is CASSELASIDTQYF. The CDR3 DNA reads as TGTGCCAGCAGTGAGTTGGCTAGCATAGATACGCAGTATTTT. This chain connects TRBV2 to TRBJ2-3; D perhaps matches TRBD2 (5 bases). The CDR3 is made up of 14 amino acids. Per the germline V gene, CDR1 is SNHLY and CDR2 is FYNNEI. Variable domain in full (rest from reference TRBV2 and TRBJ2-3): EPEVTQTPSHQVTQMGQEVILRCVPISNHLYFYWYRQILGQKVEFLVSFYNNEISEKSEIFDDQFSVERPDGSNFTLKIRSTKLEDSAMYFCASSELASIDTQYFGPGTRLTVL.

The V gene is TRBV2, the J gene TRBJ1-5; maybe TRBD1 (5 bases). The CDR3 covers 14 residues. Trimming took 4 bases from V and 6 from J, leaving 13 bases between them. The germline gives CDR1 SNHLY, CDR2 FYNNEI. This CDR3 reads CASSGGGASQPQHF. CDR3 in DNA: TGTGCCAGCAGTGGGGGTGGGGCGTCTCAGCCCCAGCATTTT.

The chain joins TRBV7-2 to TRBJ2-1; the match to TRBD2 covers 7 bases. CDR3 length: 12 residues. Germline CDR1 reads SGHTA; CDR2 reads FQGNSA. V was clipped by 5 bases and J by 9 bases; unmatched bases: 4. CDR3 sequence reads: CASSRTSREQFF. The DNA of the CDR3 is TGTGCCAGCAGCAGGACTAGTCGTGAGCAGTTCTTC.

This rearrangement joins TRBV5-1 to TRBJ2-7, with D tentatively TRBD2 (5 bases). The CDR3 has 14 residues. V gave up 0 bases and J gave up 5 bases, with 12 bases separating them. The germline CDR1 and CDR2 sequences are SGHRS and YFSETQ. CDR3 bases: TGCGCCAGCAGCTTGGGAGGGTGGGCAGACGAGCAGTACTTC. This gives the protein CASSLGGWADEQYF.